The 14 T cell receptor beta chains presented below share a single source sample, sequenced in a study of neurological immune-mediated disorders. TCRdb processed the 5' RACE reads anew with MiXCR; each CDR3 protein has one entry. The sample lists tens of thousands of distinct CDR3 sequences, roughly 10% occurring once. The time point was: longitudinal time-point 1 (baseline). Sequenced input: PBMCs. These receptors came from a man aged 30 to 39 in good health.

V usage is TRBV3-1 and J usage is TRBJ1-2; no reliable D call. The V gene's germline CDR1 is LGHDT and CDR2 YNNKEL (reference sequence). Trimming took 0 bases from V and 2 from J, leaving 10 bases between them. The CDR3 runs 15 residues. CDR3 DNA sequence: TGTGCCAGCAGCCAAGATGCGGCAGGCAACTATGGCTACACCTTC. It yields the protein CASSQDAAGNYGYTF.

The sample holds many counts of this clonotype. The chain uses TRBV4-1 and TRBJ2-2; TRBD2 aligns across 7 bases. Germline V gives CDR1 MGHRA, CDR2 YSYEKL. V was pared by 0 bases and J by 5 bases, with 18 bases of the junction left unmatched. This CDR3 has 20 amino acids. The CDR3 nucleotides read TGCGCCAGCAGCCAAGACTTCCTCCGGACTAGAGTTTCCCAAACCGGGGAGCTGTTTTTT. This gives the protein CASSQDFLRTRVSQTGELFF.

This clonotype came up many times. CDR3 DNA: TGCGCCAGCAGCAGTAACACAGATACGCAGTATTTT. It specifies CASSSNTDTQYF. The V and J genes are TRBV5-1 and TRBJ2-3; D is uncertain. Germline V gene data show CDR1 as SGHRS and CDR2 as YFSETQ. V dropped 4 bases and J dropped 2 bases, with 5 bases sitting between them. CDR3 size: 12 residues.

This chain uses TRBV12-3 or TRBV12-4 with TRBJ2-7; 14 nucleotides agree with TRBD2. V trimming: 6 bases; J trimming: 2 bases; junction bases outside the gene matches: 15. CDR3 length equals 19 residues. CDR3 coding DNA: TGTGCCAGCAGAGCCAAGGGATCCCGGACTAGCGGGAGGACCTACGAGCAGTACTTC. This translates into CASRAKGSRTSGRTYEQYF.

This clonotype appeared many times. The rearrangement uses TRBV28 and TRBJ2-3, with D unclear. The germline gives CDR1 MDHEN, CDR2 SYDVKM. The germline V and J ends were trimmed by 4 bases and 5 bases, with 19 bases remaining between them. This CDR3 has 16 residues. CDR3 sequence (DNA): TGTGCCAGCAGTTCCTATGACTCCCGGGCTGGAGATACGCAGTATTTT. Translation gives CASSSYDSRAGDTQYF.

This clonotype was counted only a few times. This CDR3 is CSARARGGDGNTIYF. The CDR3 nucleotides read TGCAGTGCTAGGGCCCGCGGGGGGGACGGAAACACCATATATTTT. The V and J genes are TRBV20-1 and TRBJ1-3; maybe TRBD1 (5 bases). Germline lookup yields CDR1 DFQATT and CDR2 SNEGSKA (reference sequence). V gave up 3 bases and J gave up 4 bases, with 16 bases separating them. This CDR3 is 15 amino acids long.

This clonotype was observed a single time. This may be a read error, as it is one base from a much larger clone. It is likely a read error, because the conserved phenylalanine at the end of the CDR3 is missing. The chain recombines TRBV20-1 with TRBJ2-7; TRBD2 aligns across 8 bases. J lost 1 base, V lost 1 base, and 9 bases had no gene match. CDR3 length equals 16 residues. Germline CDR1 reads DFQATT; CDR2 reads SNEGSKA (reference sequence). DNA for the CDR3: TGCAGTGCTAGAGGGCCGGGACTAGACACTTCCTACGAGCAGTACTTA. Translation gives CSARGPGLDTSYEQYL.

At least ten counts were recorded for this clonotype. J is TRBJ1-5 and V is TRBV27, with D tentatively TRBD1 (5 bases). The CDR3 covers 14 residues. Germline CDR1 MNHEY, CDR2 SMNVEV (reference sequence). V was pared by 2 bases and J by 6 bases, with 11 bases between. As DNA, the CDR3 is TGTGCCAGCAGTTTAAAGGGGCGAGCTCAGCCCCAGCATTTT. It specifies CASSLKGRAQPQHF.

This clonotype was counted at least ten times. V and J are TRBV29-1 and TRBJ2-2; tentatively, D is TRBD1 or TRBD2 (5 bases each). The CDR3 runs 14 residues. CDR1 and CDR2 from the germline V gene are SQVTM and ANQGSEA. Trimming took 4 bases from V and 0 from J, leaving 9 bases between them. The CDR3 protein is CSVGGGTNTGELFF. DNA of the CDR3: TGCAGCGTTGGTGGGGGAACGAACACCGGGGAGCTGTTTTTT.

This clonotype was observed at least ten times. The chain uses TRBV5-1 and TRBJ2-7; D ambiguous. The CDR3 is made up of 14 amino acids. Germline values: CDR1 SGHRS, CDR2 YFSETQ. Between the trimmed V and J ends, which lost 0 bases and 2 bases, there was a span of 9 bases. CDR3 loop: CASSLDPSTYEQYF. The CDR3 DNA sequence: TGCGCCAGCAGCTTGGATCCCAGTACCTACGAGCAGTACTTC.

This clonotype was found many times. V and J are TRBV20-1 and TRBJ1-1, with a weak D call TRBD1 (6 bases). Trimming cost V 6 bases and J 7 bases, with 15 bases left between them. CDR1 and CDR2 from the germline V gene are DFQATT and SNEGSKA (reference sequence). The CDR3 is made up of 12 amino acids. CDR3 bases: TGCAGTGCAGGACAGTCAACACGTGAAGCTTTCTTT. Its protein product is CSAGQSTREAFF.

This clonotype was counted at least ten times. V is TRBV11-2 and J is TRBJ2-1; tentative D call: TRBD2 (5 bases). V was trimmed by 2 bases and J by 0 bases, leaving 8 bases between them. Looked up from germline, CDR1 is SGHAT and CDR2 is FQNNGV. This CDR3 has 15 residues. The CDR3 region is CASSLIRDSYNEQFF. The DNA of the CDR3 is TGTGCCAGCAGCTTAATACGGGACTCCTACAATGAGCAGTTCTTC.

This clonotype was counted ten times or more. The gene calls are TRBV3-1 and TRBJ1-5, with a tentative D call TRBD1 (6 bases). V gave up 1 base and J gave up 7 bases, with 11 bases separating them. Per the germline V gene, CDR1 is LGHDT and CDR2 is YNNKEL (reference sequence). The CDR3 contains 14 residues. CDR3 amino acids: CASSQAQGGQPQHF. DNA for the CDR3: TGTGCCAGCAGCCAAGCACAGGGAGGGCAGCCCCAGCATTTT.

This clonotype has a count of ten or more. J is TRBJ2-1 and V is TRBV5-1, with unresolved D. V was pared by 0 bases and J by 0 bases, with 10 bases between. CDR1 is SGHRS and CDR2 is YFSETQ in the germline V gene. CDR3 size: 16 residues. In nucleotides, the CDR3 is TGCGCCAGCAGCTTGGATGTGGTCAGCTCCTACAATGAGCAGTTCTTC. This gives the protein CASSLDVVSSYNEQFF.